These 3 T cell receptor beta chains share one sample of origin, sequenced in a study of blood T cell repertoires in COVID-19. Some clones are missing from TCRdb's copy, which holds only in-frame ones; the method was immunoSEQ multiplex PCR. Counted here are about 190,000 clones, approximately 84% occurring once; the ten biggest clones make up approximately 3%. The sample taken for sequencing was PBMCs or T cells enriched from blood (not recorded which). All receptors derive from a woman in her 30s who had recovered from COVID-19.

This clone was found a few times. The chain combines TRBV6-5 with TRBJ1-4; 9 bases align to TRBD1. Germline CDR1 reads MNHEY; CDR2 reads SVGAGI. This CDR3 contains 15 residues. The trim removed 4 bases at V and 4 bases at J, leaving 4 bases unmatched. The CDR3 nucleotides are TGTGCCAGCAGTTCCGGGGACAGGGTTAATGAAAAACTGTTTTTT. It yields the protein CASSSGDRVNEKLFF.

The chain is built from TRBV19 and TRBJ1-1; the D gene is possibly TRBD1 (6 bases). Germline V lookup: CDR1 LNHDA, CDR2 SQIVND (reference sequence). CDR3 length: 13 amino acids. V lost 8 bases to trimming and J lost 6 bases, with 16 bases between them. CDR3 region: CASSALGGAEAFF. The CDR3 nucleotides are TGTGCCAGTTCCGCGCTAGGGGGGGCTGAAGCTTTCTTT.

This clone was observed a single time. The CDR3, as DNA: TGCGCCAGCAGCGCCGGGTGGGGCAGGGATGTGAACACCTTC. Translating it yields CASSAGWGRDVNTF. The V and J genes are TRBV5-1 and TRBJ1-2, with D perhaps matching TRBD1 (5 bases). Trimming removed 4 bases from V and 12 bases from J, with 22 bases in between. The germline gives CDR1 SGHRS, CDR2 YFSETQ. This CDR3 has 14 residues.